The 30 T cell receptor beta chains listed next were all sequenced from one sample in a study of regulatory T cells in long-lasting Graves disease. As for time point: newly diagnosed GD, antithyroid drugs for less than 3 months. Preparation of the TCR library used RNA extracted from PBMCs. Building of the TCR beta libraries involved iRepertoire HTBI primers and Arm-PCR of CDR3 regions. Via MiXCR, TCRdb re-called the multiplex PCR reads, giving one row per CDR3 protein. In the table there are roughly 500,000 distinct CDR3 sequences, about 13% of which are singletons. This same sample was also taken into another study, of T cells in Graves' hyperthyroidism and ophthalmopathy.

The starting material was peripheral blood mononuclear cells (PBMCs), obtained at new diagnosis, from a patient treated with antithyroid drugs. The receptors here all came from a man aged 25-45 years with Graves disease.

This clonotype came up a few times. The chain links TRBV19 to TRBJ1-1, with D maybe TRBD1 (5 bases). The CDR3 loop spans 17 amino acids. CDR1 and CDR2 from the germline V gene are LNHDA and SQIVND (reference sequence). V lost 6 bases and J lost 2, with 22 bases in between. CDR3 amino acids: CASSIRAAGRTNTEAFF. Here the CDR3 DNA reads TGTGCCAGTAGCATTCGGGCGGCAGGGAGGACTAACACTGAAGCTTTCTTT.

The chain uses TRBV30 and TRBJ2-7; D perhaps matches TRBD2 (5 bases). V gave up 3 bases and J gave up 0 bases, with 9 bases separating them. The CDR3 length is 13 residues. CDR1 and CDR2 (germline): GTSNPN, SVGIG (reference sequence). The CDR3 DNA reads TGTGCCTGGAGACCTAGCAACTCCTACGAGCAGTACTTC. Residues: CAWRPSNSYEQYF.

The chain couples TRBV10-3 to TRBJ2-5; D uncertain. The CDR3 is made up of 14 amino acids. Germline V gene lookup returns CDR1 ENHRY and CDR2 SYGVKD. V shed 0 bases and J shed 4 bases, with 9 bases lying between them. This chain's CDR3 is CAISESASLETQYF. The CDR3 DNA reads TGTGCCATCAGTGAGTCGGCTAGTCTAGAGACCCAGTACTTC.

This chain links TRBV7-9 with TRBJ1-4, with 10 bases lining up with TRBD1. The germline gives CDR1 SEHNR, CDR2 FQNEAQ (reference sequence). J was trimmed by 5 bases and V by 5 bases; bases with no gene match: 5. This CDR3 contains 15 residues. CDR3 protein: CASSTRQGANEKLFF. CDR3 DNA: TGTGCCAGCAGCACAAGACAGGGGGCAAATGAAAAACTGTTTTTT. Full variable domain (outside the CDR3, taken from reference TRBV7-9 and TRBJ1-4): DTGVSQNPRHKITKRGQNVTFRCDPISEHNRLYWYRQTLGQGPEFLTYFQNEAQLEKSRLLSDRFSAERPKGSFSTLEIQRTEQGDSAMYLCASSTRQGANEKLFFGSGTQLSVL.

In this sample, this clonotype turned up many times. Written as DNA, the CDR3 is TGTGCCAGCAGCGCACAGGGGGCTAACACCGGGGAGCTGTTTTTT. It codes for CASSAQGANTGELFF. V usage is TRBV2 and J usage is TRBJ2-2; 9 bases agree with TRBD1. The CDR3 contains 15 residues. V was pared by 6 bases and J by 2 bases, with 4 bases of the junction left unmatched. Germline V gene sequence: CDR1 SNHLY, CDR2 FYNNEI.

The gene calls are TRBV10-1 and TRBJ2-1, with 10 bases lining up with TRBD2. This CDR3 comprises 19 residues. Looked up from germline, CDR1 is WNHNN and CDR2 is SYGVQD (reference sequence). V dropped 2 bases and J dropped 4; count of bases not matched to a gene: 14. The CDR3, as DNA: TGCGCCAGCAGTGAGACCCCTCCCGCTAGCGGGAGCCAATACAATGAGCAGTTCTTC. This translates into CASSETPPASGSQYNEQFF.

This CDR3 is CASNLALNTEAFF. Here the CDR3 DNA reads TGTGCCAGTAATTTGGCGTTGAACACTGAAGCTTTCTTT. The chain recombines TRBV14 with TRBJ1-1; D gene unclear. Germline V gives CDR1 SGHDN, CDR2 FVKESK. The V end was cut by 9 bases, the J end by 0 bases, with 11 bases between. This CDR3 region has 13 residues.

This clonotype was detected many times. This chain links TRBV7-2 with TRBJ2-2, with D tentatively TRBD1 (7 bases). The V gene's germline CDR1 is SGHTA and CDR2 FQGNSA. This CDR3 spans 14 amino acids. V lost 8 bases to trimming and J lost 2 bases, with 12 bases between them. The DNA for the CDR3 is TGTGCCAGCCGGCGGGACAGCAACACCGGGGAGCTGTTTTTT. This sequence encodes CASRRDSNTGELFF.

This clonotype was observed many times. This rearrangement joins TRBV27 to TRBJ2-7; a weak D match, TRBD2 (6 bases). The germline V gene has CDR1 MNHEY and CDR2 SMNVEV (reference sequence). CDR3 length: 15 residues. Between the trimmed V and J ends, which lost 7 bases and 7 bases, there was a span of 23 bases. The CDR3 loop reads CASTLDAGGSGEQYF. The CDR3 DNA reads TGTGCCAGCACCCTAGACGCCGGAGGGTCGGGGGAGCAGTACTTC.

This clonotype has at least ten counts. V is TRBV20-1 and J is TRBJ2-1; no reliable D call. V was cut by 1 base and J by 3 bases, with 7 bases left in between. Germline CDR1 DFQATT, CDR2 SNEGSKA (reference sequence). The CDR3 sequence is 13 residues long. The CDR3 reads CSARARSYNEQFF. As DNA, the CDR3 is TGCAGTGCTAGAGCGAGGAGCTACAATGAGCAGTTCTTC.

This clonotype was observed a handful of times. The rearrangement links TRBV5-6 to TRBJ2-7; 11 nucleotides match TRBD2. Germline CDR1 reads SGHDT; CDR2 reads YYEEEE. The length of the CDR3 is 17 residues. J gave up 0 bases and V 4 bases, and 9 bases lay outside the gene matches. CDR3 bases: TGTGCCAGCAGCGCCGCCCCTACTAGCGGGAGCTCCTACGAGCAGTACTTC. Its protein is CASSAAPTSGSSYEQYF.

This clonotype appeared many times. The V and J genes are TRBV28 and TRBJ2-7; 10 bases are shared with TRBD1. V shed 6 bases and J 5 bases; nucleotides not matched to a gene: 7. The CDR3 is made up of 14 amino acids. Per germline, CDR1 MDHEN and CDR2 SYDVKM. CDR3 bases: TGTGCCAGCAGCTTGGGACAGGGGTTCCACGAGCAGTACTTC. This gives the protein CASSLGQGFHEQYF.

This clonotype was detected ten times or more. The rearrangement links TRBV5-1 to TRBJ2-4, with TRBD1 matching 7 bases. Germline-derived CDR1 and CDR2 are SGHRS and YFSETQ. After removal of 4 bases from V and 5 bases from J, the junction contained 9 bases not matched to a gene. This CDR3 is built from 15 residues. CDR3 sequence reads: CASSPFDRDQNIQYF. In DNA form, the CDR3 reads TGCGCCAGCAGCCCTTTCGACAGGGACCAAAACATTCAGTACTTC. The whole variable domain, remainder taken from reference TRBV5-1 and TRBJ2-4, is KAGVTQTPRYLIKTRGQQVTLSCSPISGHRSVSWYQQTPGQGLQFLFEYFSETQRNKGNFPGRFSGRQFSNSRSEMNVSTLELGDSALYLCASSPFDRDQNIQYFGAGTRLSVL.

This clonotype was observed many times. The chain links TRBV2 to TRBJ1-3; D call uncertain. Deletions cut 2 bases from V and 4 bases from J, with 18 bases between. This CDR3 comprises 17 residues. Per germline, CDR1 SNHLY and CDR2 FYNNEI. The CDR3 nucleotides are TGTGCCAGCAGTGAATACGCTAGTAGCGTAGGCGGAAACACCATATATTTT. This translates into CASSEYASSVGGNTIYF. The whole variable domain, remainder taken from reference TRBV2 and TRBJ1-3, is EPEVTQTPSHQVTQMGQEVILRCVPISNHLYFYWYRQILGQKVEFLVSFYNNEISEKSEIFDDQFSVERPDGSNFTLKIRSTKLEDSAMYFCASSEYASSVGGNTIYFGEGSWLTVV.

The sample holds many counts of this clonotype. CDR3 in amino acids: CASKDDRVGGTEAFF. The CDR3 nucleotides are TGTGCCAGCAAAGATGACAGGGTTGGAGGCACTGAAGCTTTCTTT. The V call is TRBV12-3 or TRBV12-4, the J call TRBJ1-1, with 7 positions matching TRBD1. CDR3 length equals 15 residues. V was pared by 7 bases and J by 4 bases, with 12 bases of the junction left unmatched.

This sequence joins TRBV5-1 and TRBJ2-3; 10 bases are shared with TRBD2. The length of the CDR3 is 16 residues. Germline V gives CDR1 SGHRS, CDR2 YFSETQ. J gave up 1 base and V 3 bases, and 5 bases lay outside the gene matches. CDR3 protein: CASSSNGLAGTDTQYF. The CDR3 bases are TGCGCCAGCAGCTCAAATGGACTAGCGGGCACAGATACGCAGTATTTT.

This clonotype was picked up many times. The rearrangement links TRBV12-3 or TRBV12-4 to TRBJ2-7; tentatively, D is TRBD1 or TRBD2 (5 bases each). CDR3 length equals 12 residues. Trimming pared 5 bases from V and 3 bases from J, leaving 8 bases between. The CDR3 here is CASSRGLYEQYF. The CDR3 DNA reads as TGTGCCAGCAGTCGGGGCCTCTACGAGCAGTACTTC.

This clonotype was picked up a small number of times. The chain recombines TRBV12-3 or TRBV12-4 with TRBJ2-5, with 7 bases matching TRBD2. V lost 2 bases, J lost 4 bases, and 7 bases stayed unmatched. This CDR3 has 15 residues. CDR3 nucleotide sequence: TGTGCCAGCAGTTTATTGGGGGGAGGGCGAGAGACCCAGTACTTC. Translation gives CASSLLGGGRETQYF.

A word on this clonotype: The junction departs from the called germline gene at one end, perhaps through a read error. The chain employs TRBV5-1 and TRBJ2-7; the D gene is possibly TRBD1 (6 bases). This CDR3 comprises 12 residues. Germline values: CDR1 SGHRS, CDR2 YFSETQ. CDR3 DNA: TGTGCCAGCAGCCTAGTCGGGGACAAGCAGTACTTC. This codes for CASSLVGDKQYF.

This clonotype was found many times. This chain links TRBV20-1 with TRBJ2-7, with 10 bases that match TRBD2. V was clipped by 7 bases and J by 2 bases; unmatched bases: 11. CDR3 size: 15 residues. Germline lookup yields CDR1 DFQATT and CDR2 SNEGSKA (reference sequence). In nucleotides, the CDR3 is TGCAGTGTCCATGTCGGGACTAGCGAGACCTACGAGCAGTACTTC. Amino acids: CSVHVGTSETYEQYF.

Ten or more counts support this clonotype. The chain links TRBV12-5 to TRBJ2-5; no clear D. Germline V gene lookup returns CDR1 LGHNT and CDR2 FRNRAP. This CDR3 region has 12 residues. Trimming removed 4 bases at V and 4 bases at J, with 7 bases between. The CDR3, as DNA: TGTGCTAGTGGTTCCCCGGCAGAGACCCAGTACTTC. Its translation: CASGSPAETQYF.

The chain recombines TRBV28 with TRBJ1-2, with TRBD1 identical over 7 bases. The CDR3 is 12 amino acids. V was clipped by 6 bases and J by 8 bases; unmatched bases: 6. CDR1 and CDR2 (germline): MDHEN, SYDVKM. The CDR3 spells CASRTGAGGYTF. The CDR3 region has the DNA TGTGCCAGCAGAACAGGGGCGGGGGGCTACACCTTC.

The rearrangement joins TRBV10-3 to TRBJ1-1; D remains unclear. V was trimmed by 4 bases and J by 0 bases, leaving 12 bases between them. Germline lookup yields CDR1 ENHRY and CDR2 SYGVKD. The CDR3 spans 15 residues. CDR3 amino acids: CAISGAGQMNTEAFF. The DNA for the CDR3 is TGTGCCATCAGTGGGGCCGGTCAGATGAACACTGAAGCTTTCTTT.

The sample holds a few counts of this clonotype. CDR3 nucleotides: TGTGCCAGCAGTGAAGCTACGGGGGGCCAAGAGACCCAGTACTTC. This codes for CASSEATGGQETQYF. The gene calls are TRBV6-1 and TRBJ2-5; 7 positions match TRBD2. The V and J ends lost 0 bases and 1 base, in that order; junction bases with no gene match: 2. The germline CDR1 and CDR2 sequences are MNHNS and SASEGT. The CDR3 is 15 amino acids.

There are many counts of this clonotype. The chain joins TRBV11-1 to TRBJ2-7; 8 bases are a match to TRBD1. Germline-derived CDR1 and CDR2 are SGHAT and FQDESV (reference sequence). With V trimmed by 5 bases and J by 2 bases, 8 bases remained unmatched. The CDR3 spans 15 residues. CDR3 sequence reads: CASSTWTGPTYEQYF. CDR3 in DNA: TGTGCCAGCAGCACTTGGACAGGGCCCACCTACGAGCAGTACTTC. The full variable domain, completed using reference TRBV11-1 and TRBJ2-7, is EAEVAQSPRYKITEKSQAVAFWCDPISGHATLYWYRQILGQGPELLVQFQDESVVDDSQLPKDRFSAERLKGVDSTLKIQPAELGDSAMYLCASSTWTGPTYEQYFGPGTRLTVT.

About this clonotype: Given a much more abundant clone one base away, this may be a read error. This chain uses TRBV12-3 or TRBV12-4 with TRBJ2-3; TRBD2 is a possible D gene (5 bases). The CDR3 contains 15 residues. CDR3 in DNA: TGTGCCAGCAGTTCGCGGGCCCGGAGCACAGATACGCAGTGTTTT. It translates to CASSSRARSTDTQCF.

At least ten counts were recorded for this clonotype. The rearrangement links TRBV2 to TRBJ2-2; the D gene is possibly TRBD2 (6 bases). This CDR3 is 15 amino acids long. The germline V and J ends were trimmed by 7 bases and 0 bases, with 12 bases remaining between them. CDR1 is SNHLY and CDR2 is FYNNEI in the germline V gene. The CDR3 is CASTVEGSNTGELFF. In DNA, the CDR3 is TGTGCCAGCACCGTGGAGGGATCGAACACCGGGGAGCTGTTTTTT.

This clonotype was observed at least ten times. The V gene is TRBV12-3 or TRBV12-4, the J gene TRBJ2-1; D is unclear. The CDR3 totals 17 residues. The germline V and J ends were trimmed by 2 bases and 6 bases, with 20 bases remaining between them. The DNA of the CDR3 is TGTGCCAGCAGTTTAAATCCAGCGTCCACGTCGGTCAATGAGCAGTTCTTC. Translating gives CASSLNPASTSVNEQFF.

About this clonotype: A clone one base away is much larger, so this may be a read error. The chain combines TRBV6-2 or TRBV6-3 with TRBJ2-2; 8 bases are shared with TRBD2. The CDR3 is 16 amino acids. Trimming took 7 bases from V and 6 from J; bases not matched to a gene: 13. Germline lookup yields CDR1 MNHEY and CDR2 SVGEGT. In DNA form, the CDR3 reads TGTGCCAGCACGGTACTTAGCGGGATAACGGCCGGGGAGCTGTTTTTT. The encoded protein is CASTVLSGITAGELFF.

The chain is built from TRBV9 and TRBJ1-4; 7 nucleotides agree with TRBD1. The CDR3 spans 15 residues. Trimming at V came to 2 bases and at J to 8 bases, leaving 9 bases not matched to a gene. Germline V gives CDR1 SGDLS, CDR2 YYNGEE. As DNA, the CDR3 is TGTGCCAGCAGCGTCGGGACAGCACCGGGGGAAAAACTGTTTTTT. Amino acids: CASSVGTAPGEKLFF.